Listed here are 5 T cell receptor beta chains from one sample, sequenced in a study of T cells in tuberculosis. Assay: immunoSEQ multiplex PCR; the TCRdb copy retains only in-frame clones and omits some. The sample contains more than 70,000 clones, just over 90% of which appear only once. Cells were sorted from thawed PBMC rested overnight and stained with GMM-loaded CD1B tetramer, viability dye and anti-CD3. The CD1B tetramers carried C32 glucose monomycolate purified from Rhodococcus equi. The sequenced sample was CD1b-GMM tetramer-negative cells sorted from PBMCs. The receptors come from an adult woman with latent tuberculosis.

The rearrangement joins TRBV5-1 to TRBJ2-5, with 9 positions matching TRBD1. V lost 3 bases and J lost 1; bases outside the gene matches: 10. In germline, CDR1 is SGHRS, CDR2 YFSETQ. The CDR3 runs to 17 residues. As DNA, the CDR3 is TGCGCCAGCAGCTACCCACGGACAGGGGAAATCCAAGAGACCCAGTACTTC. Amino acid sequence: CASSYPRTGEIQETQYF. Based on the CDR3 plus reference TRBV5-1 and TRBJ2-5, the full variable domain is KAGVTQTPRYLIKTRGQQVTLSCSPISGHRSVSWYQQTPGQGLQFLFEYFSETQRNKGNFPGRFSGRQFSNSRSEMNVSTLELGDSALYLCASSYPRTGEIQETQYFGPGTRLLVL.

The chain recombines TRBV6-1 with TRBJ1-2; 8 positions agree with TRBD1. Germline CDR1 MNHNS, CDR2 SASEGT. With 0 bases clipped from V and 4 bases from J, the junction kept 4 bases outside the gene matches. The CDR3 spans 15 residues. The CDR3 spells CASSEAGTGSYGYTF. The CDR3 DNA reads as TGTGCCAGCAGTGAAGCCGGGACAGGTAGCTATGGCTACACCTTC.

V gene TRBV7-9 combines with J gene TRBJ1-2; tentatively, D is TRBD1 (6 bases). The CDR3 consists of 16 residues. The germline V gene has CDR1 SEHNR and CDR2 FQNEAQ (reference sequence). The ends were cut back, 1 base at V and 8 bases at J, with 20 bases in the middle. CDR3 coding DNA: TGTGCCAGCAGCTTAGAATCGGTGCGGGGGGCGAAGGGCTACACCTTC. It yields the protein CASSLESVRGAKGYTF.

Of note for this clone: The junction does not match germline at one end; this may be a read error. Additional DNA sequences in this sample encode the identical CDR3. V usage is TRBV11-2 and J usage is TRBJ1-6; 7 bases fit TRBD1. Germline CDR1 is SGHAT and CDR2 is FQNNGV. This CDR3 is 16 amino acids long. The CDR3: CASSGQATGYNSPLHF. The CDR3 coding sequence is TGTGCCAGCAGCGGACAGGCCACGGGCTATAATTCCCCCCTCCACTTT.

The rearrangement links TRBV19 to TRBJ2-1; D unclear. V lost 6 bases and J lost 8, with 11 bases in between. Germline V CDR1 and CDR2: LNHDA, SQIVND (reference sequence). CDR3 length: 12 residues. The CDR3 loop reads CASRSLFHEQFF. CDR3 DNA: TGTGCCAGTAGGTCTTTATTCCATGAGCAGTTCTTC.